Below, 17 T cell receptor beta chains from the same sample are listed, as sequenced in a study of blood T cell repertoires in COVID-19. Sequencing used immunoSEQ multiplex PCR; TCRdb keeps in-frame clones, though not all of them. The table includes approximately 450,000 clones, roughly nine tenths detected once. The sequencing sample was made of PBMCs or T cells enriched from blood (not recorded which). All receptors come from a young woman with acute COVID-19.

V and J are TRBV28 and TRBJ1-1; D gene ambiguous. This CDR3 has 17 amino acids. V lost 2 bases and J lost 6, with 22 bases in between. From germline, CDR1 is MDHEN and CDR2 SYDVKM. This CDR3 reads CASSLLVLGSRGSEAFF. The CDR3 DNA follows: TGTGCCAGCAGTTTACTCGTTTTGGGTTCCCGGGGATCTGAAGCTTTCTTT.

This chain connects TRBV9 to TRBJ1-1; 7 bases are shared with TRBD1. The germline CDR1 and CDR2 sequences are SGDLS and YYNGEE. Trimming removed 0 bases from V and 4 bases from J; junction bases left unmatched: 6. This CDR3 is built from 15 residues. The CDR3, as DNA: TGTGCCAGCAGCGTAGAAGGGGGCCGGGGCACTGAAGCTTTCTTT. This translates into CASSVEGGRGTEAFF.

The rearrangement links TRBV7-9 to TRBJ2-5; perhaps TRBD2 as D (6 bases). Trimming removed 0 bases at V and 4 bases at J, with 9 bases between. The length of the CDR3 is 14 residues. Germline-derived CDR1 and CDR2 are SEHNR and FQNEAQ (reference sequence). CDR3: CASSLALEGETQYF. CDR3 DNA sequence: TGTGCCAGCAGCTTAGCGTTGGAGGGAGAGACCCAGTACTTC.

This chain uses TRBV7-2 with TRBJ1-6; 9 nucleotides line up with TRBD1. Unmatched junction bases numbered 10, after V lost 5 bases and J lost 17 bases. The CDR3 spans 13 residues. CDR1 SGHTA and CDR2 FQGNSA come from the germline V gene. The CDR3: CASSPATGGRIHF. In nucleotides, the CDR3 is TGTGCCAGCAGCCCCGCGACAGGGGGGCGGATCCACTTT.

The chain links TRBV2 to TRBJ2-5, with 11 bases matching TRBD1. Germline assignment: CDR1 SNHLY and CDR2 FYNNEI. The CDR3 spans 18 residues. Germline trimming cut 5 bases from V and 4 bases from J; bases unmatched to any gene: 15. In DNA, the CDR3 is TGTGCCAGCAGTAACCCAACGGGACAGGGGGTTATGGTAGAGACCCAGTACTTC. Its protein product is CASSNPTGQGVMVETQYF.

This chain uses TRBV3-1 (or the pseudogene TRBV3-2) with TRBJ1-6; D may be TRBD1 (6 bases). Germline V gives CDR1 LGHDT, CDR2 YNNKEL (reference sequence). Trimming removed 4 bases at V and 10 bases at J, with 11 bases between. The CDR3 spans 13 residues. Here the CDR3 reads CASSPRGGSPLHF. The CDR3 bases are TGTGCCAGCAGCCCCAGGGGTGGCTCACCCCTCCACTTT.

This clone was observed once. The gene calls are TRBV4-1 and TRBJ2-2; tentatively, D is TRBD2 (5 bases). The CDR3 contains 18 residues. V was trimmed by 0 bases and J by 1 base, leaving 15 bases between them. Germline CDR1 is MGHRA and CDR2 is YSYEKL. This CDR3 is CASSQDKGLAGNTGELFF. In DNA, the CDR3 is TGCGCCAGCAGCCAAGATAAAGGGCTAGCTGGGAACACCGGGGAGCTGTTTTTT.

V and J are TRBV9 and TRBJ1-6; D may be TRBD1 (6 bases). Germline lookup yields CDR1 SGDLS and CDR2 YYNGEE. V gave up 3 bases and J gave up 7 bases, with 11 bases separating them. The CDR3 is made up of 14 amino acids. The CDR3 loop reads CASSAGGANSPLHF. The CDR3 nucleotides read TGTGCCAGCAGCGCTGGGGGGGCCAATTCACCCCTCCACTTT.

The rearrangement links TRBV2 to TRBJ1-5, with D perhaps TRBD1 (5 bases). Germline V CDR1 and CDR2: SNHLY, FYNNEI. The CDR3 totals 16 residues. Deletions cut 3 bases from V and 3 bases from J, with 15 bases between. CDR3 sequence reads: CASSDQGLKNNQPQHF. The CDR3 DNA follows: TGTGCCAGCAGTGATCAGGGACTAAAAAACAATCAGCCCCAGCATTTT.

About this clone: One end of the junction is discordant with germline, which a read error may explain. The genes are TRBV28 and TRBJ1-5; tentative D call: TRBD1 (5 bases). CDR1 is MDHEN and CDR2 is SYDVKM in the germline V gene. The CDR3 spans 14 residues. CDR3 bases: TGTGCCAGCAGTTTACAGCCTTTTGGGGCCACGGGGGATTTT. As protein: CASSLQPFGATGDF.

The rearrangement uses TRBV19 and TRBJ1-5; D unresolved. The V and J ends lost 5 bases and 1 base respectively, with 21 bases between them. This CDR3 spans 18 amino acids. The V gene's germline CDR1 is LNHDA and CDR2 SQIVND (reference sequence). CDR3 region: CASSSIPRVSASNQPQHF. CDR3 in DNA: TGTGCCAGTAGTTCCATCCCCCGGGTAAGTGCCAGCAATCAGCCCCAGCATTTT.

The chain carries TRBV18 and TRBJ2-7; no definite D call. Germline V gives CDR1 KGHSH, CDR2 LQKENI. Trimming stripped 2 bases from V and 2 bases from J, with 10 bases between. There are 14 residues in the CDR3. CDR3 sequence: CASSPGRETYEQYF. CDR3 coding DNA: TGTGCCAGCTCACCAGGGCGCGAAACCTACGAGCAGTACTTC.

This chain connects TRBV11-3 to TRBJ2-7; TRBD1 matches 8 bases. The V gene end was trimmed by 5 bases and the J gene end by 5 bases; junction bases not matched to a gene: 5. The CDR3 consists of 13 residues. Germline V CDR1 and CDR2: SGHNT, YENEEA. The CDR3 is CASSPGQGDEQYF. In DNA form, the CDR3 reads TGTGCCAGCAGCCCAGGACAGGGTGACGAGCAGTACTTC.

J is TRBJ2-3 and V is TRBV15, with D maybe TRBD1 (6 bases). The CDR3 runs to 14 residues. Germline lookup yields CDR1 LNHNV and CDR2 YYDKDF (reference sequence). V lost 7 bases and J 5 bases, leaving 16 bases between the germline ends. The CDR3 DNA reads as TGTGCCACCAAAGGGGCAGGGGAGAAAGATACGCAGTATTTT. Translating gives CATKGAGEKDTQYF.

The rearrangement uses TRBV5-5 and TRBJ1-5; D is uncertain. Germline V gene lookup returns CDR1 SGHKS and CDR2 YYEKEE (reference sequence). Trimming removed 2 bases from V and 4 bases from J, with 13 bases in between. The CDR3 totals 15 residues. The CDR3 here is CASSFSGDQNQPQHF. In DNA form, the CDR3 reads TGTGCCAGCAGCTTCTCCGGAGACCAAAATCAGCCCCAGCATTTT.

The CDR3 protein is CASSLGRGATNEKLFF. CDR3 nucleotide sequence: TGTGCCAGCAGCTTGGGCAGGGGAGCAACTAATGAAAAACTGTTTTTT. This chain links TRBV11-3 with TRBJ1-4; TRBD1 is a possible D gene (6 bases). The CDR3 spans 16 residues. The ends were cut back, 3 bases at V and 0 bases at J, with 11 bases in the middle. Germline values: CDR1 SGHNT, CDR2 YENEEA.

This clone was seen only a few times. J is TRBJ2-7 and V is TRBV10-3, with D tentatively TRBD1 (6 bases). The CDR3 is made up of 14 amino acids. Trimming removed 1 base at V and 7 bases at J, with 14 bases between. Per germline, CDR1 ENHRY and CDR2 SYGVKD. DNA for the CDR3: TGTGCCATCAGTGAGTTAGGGACATCTGATGAGCAGTACTTC. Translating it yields CAISELGTSDEQYF.